This T cell receptor (beta chain) was found in a study of CD8+CD57+ T cells in acquired aplastic anemia. Overall study context: CD4+ and CD8+ cells, once sorted, gave DNA averaging roughly 3 ug.

Profiles of TCR beta VDJ and CDR3 were generated from a genomic DNA template. TCRdb passed the reads through MiXCR, listing each CDR3 protein once. The sample has hundreds of thousands of distinct CDR3 sequences, 55% to 75% seen once. This clonotype is a singleton in its sample. The target antigen is unknown. Just one base apart from a much larger clone, this may be a read error. This CDR3 is built from 14 residues. Germline V gene data show CDR1 as KGHDR and CDR2 as SFDVKD. Study conclusions and caveats: Some 29 shared CD8+ CDR3s appeared highly expressed within patients' immunodominant clones.

Sequencing used sorted CD4+, CD8+, or CD8+CD57+ T cells (not recorded which) from PBMCs. The sequence was collected from a human donor in good health, serving as a control. The chain links TRBV24-1 to TRBJ1-1; D unclear. For the CDR3, the DNA is TGTGCCAGCAGCCCCGCCGGGATCAACACTGAAGCTTACTTT. This gives the protein CASSPAGINTEAYF.